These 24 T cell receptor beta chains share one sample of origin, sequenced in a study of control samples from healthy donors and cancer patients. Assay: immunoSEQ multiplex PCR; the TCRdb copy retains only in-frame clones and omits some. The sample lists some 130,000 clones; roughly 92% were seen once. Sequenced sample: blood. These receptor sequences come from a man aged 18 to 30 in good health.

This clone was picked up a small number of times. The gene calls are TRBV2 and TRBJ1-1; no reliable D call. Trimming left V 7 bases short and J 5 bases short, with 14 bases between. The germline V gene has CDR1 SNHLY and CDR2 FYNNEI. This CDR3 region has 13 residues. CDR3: CASTQERRTEAFF. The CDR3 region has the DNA TGTGCCAGCACCCAAGAGCGGCGGACTGAAGCTTTCTTT.

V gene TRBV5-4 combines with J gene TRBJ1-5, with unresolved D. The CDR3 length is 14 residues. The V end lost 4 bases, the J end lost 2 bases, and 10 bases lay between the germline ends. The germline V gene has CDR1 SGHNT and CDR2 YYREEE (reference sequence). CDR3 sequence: CASSINGGNQPQHF. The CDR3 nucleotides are TGTGCCAGCAGCATTAATGGGGGCAATCAGCCCCAGCATTTT.

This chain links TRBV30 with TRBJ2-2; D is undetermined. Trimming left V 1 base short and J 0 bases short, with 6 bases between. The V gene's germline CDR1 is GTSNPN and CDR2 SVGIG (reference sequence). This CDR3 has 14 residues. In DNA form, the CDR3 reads TGTGCCTGGAGTGAACAACCGAACACCGGGGAGCTGTTTTTT. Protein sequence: CAWSEQPNTGELFF. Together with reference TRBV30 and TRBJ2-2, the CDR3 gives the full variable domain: SQTIHQWPATLVQPVGSPLSLECTVEGTSNPNLYWYRQAAGRGLQLLFYSVGIGQISSEVPQNLSASRPQDRQFILSSKKLLLSDSGFYLCAWSEQPNTGELFFGEGSRLTVL.

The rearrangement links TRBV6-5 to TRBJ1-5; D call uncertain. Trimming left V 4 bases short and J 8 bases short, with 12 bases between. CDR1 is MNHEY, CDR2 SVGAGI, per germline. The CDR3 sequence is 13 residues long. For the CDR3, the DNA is TGTGCCAGCAGTTTAAGTCATGGGGAGCCCCAGCATTTT. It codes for CASSLSHGEPQHF.

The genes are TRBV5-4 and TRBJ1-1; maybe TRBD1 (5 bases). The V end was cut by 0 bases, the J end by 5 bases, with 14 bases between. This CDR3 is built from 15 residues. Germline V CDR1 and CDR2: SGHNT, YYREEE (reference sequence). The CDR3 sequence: CASSLGGVLDTEAFF. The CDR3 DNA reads TGTGCCAGCAGCTTGGGGGGCGTGCTGGATACTGAAGCTTTCTTT.

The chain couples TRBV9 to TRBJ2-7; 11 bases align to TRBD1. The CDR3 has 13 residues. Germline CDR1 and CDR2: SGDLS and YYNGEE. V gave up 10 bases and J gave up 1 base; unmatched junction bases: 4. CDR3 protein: CARGTGGSYEQYF. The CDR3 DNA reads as TGTGCCCGCGGGACAGGGGGTTCCTACGAGCAGTACTTC. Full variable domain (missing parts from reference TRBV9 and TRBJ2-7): DSGVTQTPKHLITATGQRVTLRCSPRSGDLSVYWYQQSLDQGLQFLIQYYNGEERAKGNILERFSAQQFPDLHSELNLSSLELGDSALYFCARGTGGSYEQYFGPGTRLTVT.

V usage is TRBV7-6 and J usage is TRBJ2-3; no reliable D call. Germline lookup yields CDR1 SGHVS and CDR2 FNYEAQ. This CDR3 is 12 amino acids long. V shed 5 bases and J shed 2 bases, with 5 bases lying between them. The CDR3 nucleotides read TGTGCCAGCAGCCCCCCCACAGATACGCAGTATTTT. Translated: CASSPPTDTQYF.

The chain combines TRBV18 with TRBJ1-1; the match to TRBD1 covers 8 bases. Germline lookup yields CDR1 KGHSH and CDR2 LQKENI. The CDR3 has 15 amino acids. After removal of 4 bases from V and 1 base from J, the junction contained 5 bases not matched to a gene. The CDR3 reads CASSQAGTGNTEAFF. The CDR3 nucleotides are TGTGCCAGCTCACAAGCCGGGACAGGGAACACTGAAGCTTTCTTT.

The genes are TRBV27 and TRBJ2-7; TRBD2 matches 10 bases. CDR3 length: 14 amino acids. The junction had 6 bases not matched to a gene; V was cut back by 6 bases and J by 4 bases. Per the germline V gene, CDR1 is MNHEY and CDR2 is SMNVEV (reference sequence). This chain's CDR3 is CASRSSGGYYEQYF. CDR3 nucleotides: TGTGCCAGCAGGTCTAGCGGGGGATATTACGAGCAGTACTTC.

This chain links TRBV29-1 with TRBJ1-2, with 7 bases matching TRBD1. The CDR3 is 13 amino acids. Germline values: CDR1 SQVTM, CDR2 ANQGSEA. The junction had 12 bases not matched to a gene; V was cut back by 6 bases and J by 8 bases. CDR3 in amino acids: CSVRTGVGCGYTF. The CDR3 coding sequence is TGCAGCGTCCGTACAGGGGTAGGGTGCGGCTACACCTTC.

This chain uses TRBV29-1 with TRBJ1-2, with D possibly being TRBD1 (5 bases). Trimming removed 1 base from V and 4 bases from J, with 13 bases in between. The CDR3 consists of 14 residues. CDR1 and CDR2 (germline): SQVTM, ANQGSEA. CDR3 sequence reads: CSVEGPGDGYGYTF. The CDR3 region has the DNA TGCAGCGTTGAAGGTCCGGGGGATGGCTATGGCTACACCTTC. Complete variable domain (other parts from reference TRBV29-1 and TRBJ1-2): SAVISQKPSRDICQRGTSLTIQCQVDSQVTMMFWYRQQPGQSLTLIATANQGSEATYESGFVIDKFPISRPNLTFSTLTVSNMSPEDSSIYLCSVEGPGDGYGYTFGSGTRLTVV.

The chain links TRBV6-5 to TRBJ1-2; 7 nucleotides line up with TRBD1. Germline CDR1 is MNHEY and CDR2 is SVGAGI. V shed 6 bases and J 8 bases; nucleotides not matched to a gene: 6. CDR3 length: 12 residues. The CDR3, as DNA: TGTGCCAGCAGGCGACAGGGTCGCGGCTACACCTTC. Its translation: CASRRQGRGYTF.

CDR3 amino acids: CASSQNRATGELFF. As DNA, the CDR3 is TGTGCCAGCAGCCAAAACAGGGCTACGGGGGAGCTGTTTTTT. V is TRBV6-5 and J is TRBJ2-2; D is perhaps TRBD1 (6 bases). This CDR3 comprises 14 residues. Trimming removed 6 bases from V and 8 bases from J, with 16 bases in between. Germline CDR1 is MNHEY and CDR2 is SVGAGI.

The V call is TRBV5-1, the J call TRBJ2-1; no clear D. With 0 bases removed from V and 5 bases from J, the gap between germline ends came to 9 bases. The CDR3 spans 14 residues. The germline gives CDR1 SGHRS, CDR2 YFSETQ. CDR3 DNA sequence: TGCGCCAGCAGCTTGGGTGCAGGAGACAATGAGCAGTTCTTC. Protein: CASSLGAGDNEQFF.

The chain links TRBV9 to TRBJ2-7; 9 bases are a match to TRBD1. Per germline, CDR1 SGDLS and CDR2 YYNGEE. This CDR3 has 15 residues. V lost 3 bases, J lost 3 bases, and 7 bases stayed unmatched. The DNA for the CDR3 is TGTGCCAGCAGCGCCTCCGGGACAGGGATCTACGAGCAGTACTTC. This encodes CASSASGTGIYEQYF.

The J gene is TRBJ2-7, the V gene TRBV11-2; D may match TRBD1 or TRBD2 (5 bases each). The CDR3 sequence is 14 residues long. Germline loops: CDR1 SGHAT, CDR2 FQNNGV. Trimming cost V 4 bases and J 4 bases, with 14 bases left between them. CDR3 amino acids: CASSSRGPGYEQYF. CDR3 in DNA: TGTGCCAGCAGCTCCCGGGGACCAGGGTACGAGCAGTACTTC.

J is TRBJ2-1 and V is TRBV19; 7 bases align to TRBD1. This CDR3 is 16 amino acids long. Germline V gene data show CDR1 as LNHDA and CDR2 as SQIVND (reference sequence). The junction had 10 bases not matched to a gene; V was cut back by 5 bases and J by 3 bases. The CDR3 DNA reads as TGTGCCAGTAGTTTAACACAGGGGTTTCTCTACAATGAGCAGTTCTTC. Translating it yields CASSLTQGFLYNEQFF.

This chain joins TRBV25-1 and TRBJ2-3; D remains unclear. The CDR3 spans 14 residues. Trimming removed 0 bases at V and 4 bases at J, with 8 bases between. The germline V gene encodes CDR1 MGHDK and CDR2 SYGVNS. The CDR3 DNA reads TGTGCCAGCAGTGAATATAAGTTACCAGATACGCAGTATTTT. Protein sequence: CASSEYKLPDTQYF.

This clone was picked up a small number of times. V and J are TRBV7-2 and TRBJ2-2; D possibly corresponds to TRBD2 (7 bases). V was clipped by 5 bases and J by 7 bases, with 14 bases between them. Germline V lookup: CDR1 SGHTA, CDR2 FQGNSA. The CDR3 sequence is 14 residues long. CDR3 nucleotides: TGTGCCAGCAGCGTACAGGGAGGGAACGGGGAGCTGTTTTTT. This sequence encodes CASSVQGGNGELFF.

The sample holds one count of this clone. The chain's CDR3 is CASSLRPLAKNIQYF. CDR3 DNA: TGTGCCAGCAGTCTTAGACCCTTAGCCAAAAACATTCAGTACTTC. The chain carries TRBV11-2 and TRBJ2-4; no firm D call. Trimming took 6 bases from V and 0 from J, leaving 12 bases between them. CDR3 length: 15 amino acids. Germline CDR1 is SGHAT and CDR2 is FQNNGV. The whole variable domain, remainder taken from reference TRBV11-2 and TRBJ2-4, is EAGVAQSPRYKIIEKRQSVAFWCNPISGHATLYWYQQILGQGPKLLIQFQNNGVVDDSQLPKDRFSAERLKGVDSTLKIQPAKLEDSAVYLCASSLRPLAKNIQYFGAGTRLSVL.

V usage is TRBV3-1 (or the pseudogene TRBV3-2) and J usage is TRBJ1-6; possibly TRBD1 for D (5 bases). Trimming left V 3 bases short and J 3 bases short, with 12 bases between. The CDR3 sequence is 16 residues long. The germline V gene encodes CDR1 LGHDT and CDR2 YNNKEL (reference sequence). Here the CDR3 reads CASSQPGTHYNSPLHF. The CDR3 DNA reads TGTGCCAGCAGCCAGCCGGGGACGCACTATAATTCACCCCTCCACTTT.

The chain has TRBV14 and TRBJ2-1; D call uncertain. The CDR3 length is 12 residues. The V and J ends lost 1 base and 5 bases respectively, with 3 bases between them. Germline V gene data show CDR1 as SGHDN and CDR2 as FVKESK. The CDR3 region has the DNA TGTGCCAGCAGCCAAGTACACAATGAGCAGTTCTTC. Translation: CASSQVHNEQFF.

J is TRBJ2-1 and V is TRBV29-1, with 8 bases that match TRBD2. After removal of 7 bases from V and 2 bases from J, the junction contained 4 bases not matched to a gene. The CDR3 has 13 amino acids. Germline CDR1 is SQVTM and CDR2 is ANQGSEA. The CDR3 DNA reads TGCAGCGGTGAGCGGGGGACCTACAATGAGCAGTTCTTC. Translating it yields CSGERGTYNEQFF.

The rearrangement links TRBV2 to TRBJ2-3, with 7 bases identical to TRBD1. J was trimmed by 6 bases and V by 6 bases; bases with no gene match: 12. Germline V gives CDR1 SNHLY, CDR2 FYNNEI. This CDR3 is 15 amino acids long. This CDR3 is CASRNADWGQDTQYF. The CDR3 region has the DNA TGTGCCAGCAGGAACGCAGATTGGGGACAGGATACGCAGTATTTT.